The T cell receptor beta chain described here comes from a study of cytomegalovirus exposure and HLA in healthy donors. Study results and limitations: The productive fraction for most TCR beta V segments was about 90% or about 30% in an earlier analysis. Owing to their indistinguishability, certain V segments, notably TRBV6-2 and TRBV6-3, were excluded.

Germline-derived CDR1 and CDR2 are MNHNY and SVGAGI (reference sequence). V lost 2 bases, J lost 8 bases, and 21 bases lay in between. The CDR3 totals 16 residues. Vbeta (60) and Jbeta (13) primers were used in the PCR. Profiled with immunoSEQ multiplex PCR; TCRdb holds only in-frame clones, not every one. The repertoire holds 65,000 to 90,000 clones, with 76% as singletons. Worth noting for this clone: Its antigen is undetermined.

Sequencing was performed on PBMCs. The V gene is TRBV6-6, the J gene TRBJ1-2; possible D gene TRBD1, 5 bases. The origin of this receptor is a man aged 35-49 years in good health and CMV-seronegative. CDR3 loop: CASSYTRGWGREGYTF. The DNA for the CDR3 is TGTGCCAGCAGTTACACGAGGGGTTGGGGGAGGGAAGGCTACACCTTC.